This T cell receptor beta chain was profiled in a study of T-cell reconstitution after alpha-beta-depleted transplantation in children. Regarding the study as a whole: At around two months after transplant, the alpha-beta T cells were reportedly derived from several hundred expanded clones that came from non-depleted graft cells. T-cell counts and diversity were attributed mostly to newly produced T cells one year after transplant.

The library targeted TCRbeta and was prepared with unique molecular identifiers. TCRdb itself ran the PCR reads through MiXCR, one entry per CDR3 protein. The table shows about 980,000 distinct CDR3 sequences, with about 29% occurring only once. On this clonotype: The antigen remains unidentified.

Sequenced material: PBMCs, mostly from graft donor cells, taken 360 days after TCRalphabeta/CD19-depleted stem cell transplant. This sequence originates from a boy in the first two years of life who had a stem cell transplant for SCID, so the T cells may come from the graft donor.

The CDR3 region has the DNA TGTGCCACCAGCAGAGATCCGGGGGGCAGGGCATACAATGAGCAGTTCTTC. Translating it yields CATSRDPGGRAYNEQFF. This sequence joins TRBV15 and TRBJ2-1; D may be TRBD2 (7 bases). The germline V gene encodes CDR1 LNHNV and CDR2 YYDKDF (reference sequence). With 0 bases removed from V and 4 bases from J, the gap between germline ends came to 16 bases. The CDR3 consists of 17 residues.